This TCR beta chain is from a study of OX40 agonist ivuxolimab in advanced cancers. Study-level information: Previous treatment with anti-PD-1, anti-PD-L1 or anti-CTLA-4 therapy was allowed; 40% had received some.

The CDR3 has 15 amino acids. V lost 1 base, J lost 3 bases, and 5 bases stayed unmatched. Germline CDR1 SGHTA, CDR2 FQGNSA. The method was immunoSEQ multiplex PCR; TCRdb's version includes in-frame clones alone and lacks a portion of them. The repertoire holds fewer than 65,000 clones, around 93% seen once, with roughly 18% in the top ten. The TCR comes from an adult with an advanced solid tumor such as melanoma, head and neck, liver or kidney cancer. The sequencing here drew on CD4+ or CD8+ T cells sorted from blood, taken in a trial of the OX40 agonist ivuxolimab. The chain combines TRBV7-2 with TRBJ2-7, with TRBD2 identical over 8 bases. The CDR3 DNA reads TGTGCCAGCAGCTTAGGGGTAGCGGGGTTCTACGAGCAGTACTTC. Translating it yields CASSLGVAGFYEQYF.